Sequencing of this TCR beta chain was carried out in a study of cytomegalovirus exposure and HLA in healthy donors. Points on this clone: The antigen remains unidentified.

Germline trimming cut 4 bases from V and 1 base from J; bases unmatched to any gene: 8. Germline CDR1 reads SEHNR; CDR2 reads FQNEAQ (reference sequence). This CDR3 has 16 amino acids. Study findings and constraints: An analysis that was carried out later associated 15,000 to 20,000 TCR beta sequences with HLA alleles at 0.05 false discovery rate. The study assumed roughly uniform donor sequencing depth for presence/absence analyses. In vitro checks showed that three CMV-associated chains really do target CMV antigens.

PCR used 60 Vbeta primers and 13 Jbeta primers. TCRdb keeps only in-frame clones here, not all; method: immunoSEQ multiplex PCR. The sample has around 76,000 clones; about 81% are singletons. Material for sequencing was PBMCs. This receptor was identified in a woman in her forties in good health and CMV-seropositive. The chain links TRBV7-9 to TRBJ2-7; the match to TRBD1 covers 9 bases. The CDR3 DNA reads as TGTGCCAGCAGCTGGCCGGGACAGGGAGAATCCTACGAGCAGTACTTC. Residues: CASSWPGQGESYEQYF.